A single sample gave rise to the 8 T cell receptor beta chains below, sequenced in a study of cytomegalovirus exposure and HLA in healthy donors. Primers for the PCR totalled 60 Vbeta and 13 Jbeta. Assay: immunoSEQ multiplex PCR; the TCRdb copy retains only in-frame clones and omits some. The sample holds some 130,000 clones, 55% to 80% seen once. Sequencing input: PBMCs. The source is a woman aged 40 to 50 in good health and CMV-seronegative.

V gene TRBV5-4 combines with J gene TRBJ2-5; 9 bases are shared with TRBD1. Trimming cost V 4 bases and J 3 bases; bases outside gene matches: 10. This CDR3 comprises 16 residues. Germline CDR1 reads SGHNT; CDR2 reads YYREEE (reference sequence). CDR3 amino acids: CASSGWTGEGKETQYF. As DNA, the CDR3 is TGTGCCAGCAGCGGGTGGACAGGGGAGGGCAAAGAGACCCAGTACTTC.

This rearrangement joins TRBV6-5 to TRBJ1-5; possible D gene TRBD1, 5 bases. Looked up from germline, CDR1 is MNHEY and CDR2 is SVGAGI. The CDR3 consists of 13 residues. The V and J ends lost 7 bases and 6 bases respectively, with 13 bases between them. The DNA for the CDR3 is TGTGCCAGCAATCGGGGGGTTGGTCAGCCCCAGCATTTT. Translated, it gives CASNRGVGQPQHF.

The V gene is TRBV7-9, the J gene TRBJ2-1; D is unclear. The V end lost 5 bases, the J end lost 7 bases, and 12 bases lay between the germline ends. The CDR3 runs to 13 residues. Germline V gene lookup returns CDR1 SEHNR and CDR2 FQNEAQ (reference sequence). The chain's CDR3 is CASSQTNGNEQFF. The CDR3 DNA reads as TGTGCCAGCAGCCAAACCAACGGGAATGAGCAGTTCTTC.

This clone was detected a few times. The chain has TRBV19 and TRBJ2-2; D uncertain. The germline V gene encodes CDR1 LNHDA and CDR2 SQIVND (reference sequence). Trimming cost V 7 bases and J 0 bases, with 9 bases left between them. The CDR3 covers 14 residues. Written as DNA, the CDR3 is TGTGCCAGTACCGACGGAGCGAACACCGGGGAGCTGTTTTTT. Protein: CASTDGANTGELFF.

This clone was detected only a few times. The gene calls are TRBV2 and TRBJ2-2; TRBD2 matches at 13 bases. Germline trimming cut 5 bases from V and 0 bases from J; bases unmatched to any gene: 3. From germline, CDR1 is SNHLY and CDR2 FYNNEI. The CDR3 covers 17 residues. The CDR3 DNA follows: TGTGCCAGCAGTTCGACTAGCGGGGGGACGAACACCGGGGAGCTGTTTTTT. It specifies CASSSTSGGTNTGELFF.

The chain couples TRBV5-4 to TRBJ1-2; 7 nucleotides agree with TRBD1. The CDR3 sequence is 15 residues long. CDR1 and CDR2 (germline): SGHNT, YYREEE (reference sequence). J gave up 0 bases and V 3 bases, and 5 bases lay outside the gene matches. The CDR3: CASSSPQGANYGYTF. DNA of the CDR3: TGTGCCAGCAGCTCCCCCCAGGGGGCTAACTATGGCTACACCTTC.

The rearrangement joins TRBV6-5 to TRBJ2-3; 12 bases fit TRBD2. The CDR3 is made up of 15 amino acids. V lost 0 bases and J lost 5; bases outside the gene matches: 0. Looked up from germline, CDR1 is MNHEY and CDR2 is SVGAGI. CDR3 amino acids: CASSYSTSGGDTQYF. The CDR3 DNA sequence: TGTGCCAGCAGTTACTCGACTAGCGGGGGAGATACGCAGTATTTT.

The genes are TRBV11-2 and TRBJ2-7; 8 nucleotides match TRBD2. V trimming: 1 base; J trimming: 9 bases; junction bases outside the gene matches: 5. This CDR3 is 13 amino acids long. The V gene's germline CDR1 is SGHAT and CDR2 FQNNGV. The CDR3, as DNA: TGTGCCAGCAGCTTAGGCGCGGGGGGCCGGCAGTACGTC. Residues: CASSLGAGGRQYV.